This T cell receptor (beta chain) was documented in a study of T cells in Graves' hyperthyroidism and ophthalmopathy. Study-level findings and limits: Most thyroid clonotypes that were expanded above 0.001 also turned up in blood.

With 6 bases clipped from V and 4 bases from J, the junction kept 7 bases outside the gene matches. The germline CDR1 and CDR2 sequences are MNHEY and SVGEGT. The CDR3 sequence is 14 residues long. As for this clonotype: The antigen is undetermined.

Template material for amplifying TCR beta CDR3 regions consisted of RNA transcripts. First-round RT-PCR with HTBI primers amplified the TCR CDR3 region. TCRdb ran MiXCR on the multiplex PCR reads and lists one entry per CDR3 protein. Found here are 330,000 or so distinct CDR3 sequences, less than 20% of them singletons; the top ten hold roughly a sixth. Those patients with uncontrolled infection, other autoimmune disease, pregnancy or lactation were excluded. The clonotype originates from a woman between 40 and 50 years old with Graves' ophthalmopathy. The rearrangement joins TRBV6-2 or TRBV6-3 to TRBJ2-7; 9 positions agree with TRBD1. The sequenced material came from blood. This CDR3 is CASRPGQGLYEQYF. DNA for the CDR3: TGTGCCAGCAGACCGGGACAGGGTTTGTACGAGCAGTACTTC.